Included here is one TCR beta chain sequence, with context. This CDR3 spans 13 amino acids. The germline V gene has CDR1 SGHKS and CDR2 YYEKEE (reference sequence). V shed 2 bases and J shed 5 bases, with 10 bases lying between them. Sequenced by immunoSEQ multiplex PCR; TCRdb stores in-frame clones only, minus some. The sample has 25,000 to 40,000 clones; around 90% are singletons. These data are taken from a study of blood T cell repertoires in COVID-19. Study information: Samples taken during acute and convalescent COVID-19 were collected in the United States, Italy and Spain.

This sequence was found in a man between 60 and 75 years old with active COVID-19. The chain is built from TRBV5-5 and TRBJ2-5, with D maybe TRBD2 (6 bases). What was sequenced was peripheral blood. CDR3 bases: TGTGCCAGCAGCTTCGGAGGGCGTGAGACCCAGTACTTC. This codes for CASSFGGRETQYF.